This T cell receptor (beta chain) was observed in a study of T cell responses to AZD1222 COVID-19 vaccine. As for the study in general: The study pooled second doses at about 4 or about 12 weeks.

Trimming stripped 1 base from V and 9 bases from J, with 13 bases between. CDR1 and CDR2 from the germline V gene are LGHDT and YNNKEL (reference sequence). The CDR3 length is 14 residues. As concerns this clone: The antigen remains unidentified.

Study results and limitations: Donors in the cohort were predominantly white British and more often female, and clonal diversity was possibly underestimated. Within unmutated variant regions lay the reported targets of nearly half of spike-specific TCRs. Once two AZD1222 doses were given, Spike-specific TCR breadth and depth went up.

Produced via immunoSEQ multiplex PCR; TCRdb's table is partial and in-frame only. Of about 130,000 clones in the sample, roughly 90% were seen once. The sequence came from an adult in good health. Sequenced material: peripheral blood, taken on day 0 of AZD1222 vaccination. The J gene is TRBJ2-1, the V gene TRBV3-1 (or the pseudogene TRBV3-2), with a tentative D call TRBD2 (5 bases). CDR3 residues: CASSQAGARGEQFF. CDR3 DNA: TGTGCCAGCAGCCAAGCCGGTGCCCGGGGTGAGCAGTTCTTC.